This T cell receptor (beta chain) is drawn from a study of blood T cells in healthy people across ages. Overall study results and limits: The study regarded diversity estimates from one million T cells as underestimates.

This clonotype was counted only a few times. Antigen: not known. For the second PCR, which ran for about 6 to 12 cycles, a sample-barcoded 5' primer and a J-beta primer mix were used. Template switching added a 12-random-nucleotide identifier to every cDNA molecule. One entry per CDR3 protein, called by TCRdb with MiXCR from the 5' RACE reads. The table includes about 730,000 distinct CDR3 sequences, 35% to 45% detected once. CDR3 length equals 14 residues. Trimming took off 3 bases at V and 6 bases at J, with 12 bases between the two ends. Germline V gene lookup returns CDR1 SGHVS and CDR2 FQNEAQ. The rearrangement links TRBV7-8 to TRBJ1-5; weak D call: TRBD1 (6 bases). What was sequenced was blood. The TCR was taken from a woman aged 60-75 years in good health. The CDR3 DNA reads TGTGCCAGCAGCTTCACAGGGATTGCTCAGCCCCAGCATTTT. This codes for CASSFTGIAQPQHF.